The 15 T cell receptor beta chains given below trace back to one sample, sequenced in a study of synovial regulatory T cells in juvenile arthritis. Profiling relied on immunoSEQ multiplex PCR, and the TCRdb table lists in-frame clones only, not all of them. The sample totals almost 2,500 clones. Matched peripheral blood accompanied the synovial fluid taken from each patient with active arthritis. Sequenced material: Treg cells from the synovium. The receptor set was obtained from a donor aged 2-29 years with juvenile idiopathic arthritis.

This clone counts as medium-sized by frequency. The chain links TRBV19 to TRBJ2-1. This CDR3 is 13 amino acids long. Nucleotide data are not available. Germline values: CDR1 LNHDA, CDR2 SQIVND (reference sequence). This chain's CDR3 is CASSRPPYNEQFF.

This clone ranks as large in terms of frequency. V gene TRBV9 combines with J gene TRBJ2-7; TCRdb's assignment of TRBD2 cannot be checked, as there is no DNA. The CDR3 totals 15 residues. The DNA is unrecorded. CDR1 is SGDLS and CDR2 is YYNGEE in the germline V gene. The CDR3 protein is CASSVGTSGKSEQYF.

Considering frequency, this clone is medium-sized. This sequence joins TRBV2 and TRBJ1-1. Per germline, CDR1 SNHLY and CDR2 FYNNEI. The CDR3 is made up of 13 amino acids. This entry has no DNA. CDR3 loop: CASSAQRNTEAFF.

This clone registers medium-sized by frequency. The CDR3 here is CASSLTGEETQYF. The chain recombines TRBV7-7 with TRBJ2-5; TCRdb lists TRBD1, though no DNA is available to test this call. This CDR3 spans 13 amino acids. There is no recorded DNA. Germline V CDR1 and CDR2: SSHAT, FNYEAQ (reference sequence).

This clone is classed as medium-sized (0.01 to 0.1%) by frequency. The chain recombines TRBV18 with TRBJ1-2; TCRdb names TRBD1, which stays unverified in the absence of DNA. The CDR3 runs to 15 residues. DNA is not on record. The V gene's germline CDR1 is KGHSH and CDR2 LQKENI. The CDR3 loop is CASSPPKGALYGYTF. Drawing the rest from reference TRBV18 and TRBJ1-2, the complete variable domain is NAGVMQNPRHLVRRRGQEARLRCSPMKGHSHVYWYRQLPEEGLKFMVYLQKENIIDESGMPKERFSAEFPKEGPSILRIQQVVRGDSAAYFCASSPPKGALYGYTFGSGTRLTVV.

This clone shows up as medium-sized (0.01 to 0.1%) by frequency. This sequence joins TRBV6-6 and TRBJ1-6; TCRdb names TRBD1, which stays unverified in the absence of DNA. From germline, CDR1 is MNHNY and CDR2 SVGAGI (reference sequence). The CDR3 is made up of 16 amino acids. No DNA sequence is on record. CDR3 in amino acids: CASTIGQGIMNSPLHF.

This clone is called medium-sized based on its frequency. This chain connects TRBV7-5 to TRBJ2-7. TRBV7-5 is designated a pseudogene. The CDR3 is 12 amino acids. The DNA is unrecorded. CDR3 in amino acids: CASSLKGGLPGF.

Judged by frequency, this clone is medium-sized. CDR3 protein: CASSLGTGNKYEQYF. This chain links TRBV5-6 with TRBJ2-7; TCRdb lists TRBD1, though no DNA is available to test this call. CDR3 length equals 15 residues. The DNA sequence is not available. Germline CDR1 SGHDT, CDR2 YYEEEE.

This clone shows up as medium-sized by frequency. The chain carries TRBV6-1 and TRBJ1-3. CDR3 size: 14 residues. DNA for this receptor is not on file. Looked up from germline, CDR1 is MNHNS and CDR2 is SASEGT. CDR3: CASSDVESWNTIYF.

This clone is labeled medium-sized based on frequency. The chain joins TRBV9 to TRBJ1-2. This CDR3 comprises 14 residues. No nucleotide data were recorded. The V gene's germline CDR1 is SGDLS and CDR2 YYNGEE. The CDR3 region is CASSPLKGGAGYTF.

Frequency places this clone as medium-sized. The genes are TRBV7-9 and TRBJ1-3. Germline values: CDR1 SEHNR, CDR2 FQNEAQ (reference sequence). The CDR3 spans 13 residues. Nucleotide data are not available. CDR3: CASSPANGNTIYF.

This clone registers medium-sized by frequency. J is TRBJ1-5 and V is TRBV18; TCRdb names TRBD1, which stays unverified in the absence of DNA. CDR3 length: 14 amino acids. DNA was not recorded. Germline CDR1 KGHSH, CDR2 LQKENI. CDR3 in amino acids: CASSPTGINQPQHF.

This clone is identified as medium-sized from frequency. The gene calls are TRBV2 and TRBJ2-1; TCRdb outputs TRBD2, but without DNA this stays unchecked. The CDR3 has 17 amino acids. A DNA sequence was not provided. Germline V gives CDR1 SNHLY, CDR2 FYNNEI. CDR3 loop: CASSGPQGAGVENEQFF.

Measured by frequency, this clone is medium-sized (0.01 to 0.1%). The chain joins TRBV5-1 to TRBJ2-5; the D call of TRBD2 rests on TCRdb alone, since no DNA is present to check it. Germline assignment: CDR1 SGHRS and CDR2 YFSETQ. The length of the CDR3 is 12 residues. No DNA is given. CDR3 loop: CASSLLQETQYF.

Measured by frequency, this clone is medium-sized. The V call is TRBV7-8, the J call TRBJ2-1; no DNA is available, so the TRBD2 call from TCRdb remains unchecked. The CDR3 has 15 residues. No DNA sequence was recorded. Germline V gene sequence: CDR1 SGHVS, CDR2 FQNEAQ. This chain's CDR3 is CASSLSGDSYNEQFF.